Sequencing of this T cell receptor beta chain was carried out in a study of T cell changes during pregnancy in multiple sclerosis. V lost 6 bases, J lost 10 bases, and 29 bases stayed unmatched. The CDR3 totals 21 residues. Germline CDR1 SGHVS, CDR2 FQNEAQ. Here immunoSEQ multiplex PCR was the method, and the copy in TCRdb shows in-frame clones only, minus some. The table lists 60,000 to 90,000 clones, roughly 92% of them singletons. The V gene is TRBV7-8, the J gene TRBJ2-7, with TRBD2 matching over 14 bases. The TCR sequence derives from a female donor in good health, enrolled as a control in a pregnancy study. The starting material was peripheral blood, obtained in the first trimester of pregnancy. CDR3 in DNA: TGTGCCAGCAGTCTCCCACCGGGGACAGGGCACAAACGCGGGACTAGCGGGAGTCAGTACTTC. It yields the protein CASSLPPGTGHKRGTSGSQYF.